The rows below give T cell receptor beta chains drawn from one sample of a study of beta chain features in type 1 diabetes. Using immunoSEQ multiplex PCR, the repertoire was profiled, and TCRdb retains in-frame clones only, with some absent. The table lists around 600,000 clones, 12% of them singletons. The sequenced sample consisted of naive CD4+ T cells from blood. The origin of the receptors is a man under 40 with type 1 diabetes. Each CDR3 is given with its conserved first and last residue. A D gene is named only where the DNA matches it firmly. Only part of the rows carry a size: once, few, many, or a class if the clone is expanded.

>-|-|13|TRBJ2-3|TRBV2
CASPHRFTDTQYF
TGTGCCAGCCCCCACCGGTTCACAGATACGCAGTATTTT
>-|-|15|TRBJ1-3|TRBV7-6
CASSSPGVSGNTIYF
TGTGCCAGCAGCTCACCGGGAGTCTCTGGAAACACCATATATTTT
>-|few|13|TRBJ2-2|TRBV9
CASSVQPTGELFF
TGTGCCAGCAGCGTACAGCCCACCGGGGAGCTGTTTTTT
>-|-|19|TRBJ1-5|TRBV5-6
CASSLVLMRGLYSNQPQHF
TGTGCCAGCAGCTTGGTCCTTATGCGAGGGCTATATAGCAATCAGCCCCAGCATTTT
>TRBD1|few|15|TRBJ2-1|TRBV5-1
CASRRDRGDRNEQFF
TGCGCCAGCAGACGTGACAGGGGGGATAGGAATGAGCAGTTCTTC
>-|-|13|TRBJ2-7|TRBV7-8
CASSQIRGYEQYF
TGTGCCAGCAGCCAAATCAGGGGTTACGAGCAGTACTTC
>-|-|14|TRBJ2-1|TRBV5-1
CASSLEWAYNEQFF
TGCGCCAGCAGCTTGGAGTGGGCCTACAATGAGCAGTTCTTC
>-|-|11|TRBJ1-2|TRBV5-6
CASSSYGAYTF
TGTGCCAGCAGCTCCTACGGAGCATACACCTTC
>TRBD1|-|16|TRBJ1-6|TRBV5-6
CASSLIWDRRNSPLHF
TGTGCCAGCAGCTTGATATGGGACAGGAGGAATTCACCCCTCCACTTT
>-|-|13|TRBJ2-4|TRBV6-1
CASSEHNRNIQYF
TGTGCCAGCAGTGAACACAATAGGAACATTCAGTACTTC
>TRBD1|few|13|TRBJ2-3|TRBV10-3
CAIGGQSTDTQYF
TGTGCCATCGGGGGACAGAGCACAGATACGCAGTATTTT
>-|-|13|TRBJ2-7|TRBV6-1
CASSISDSYEQYF
TGTGCCAGCAGTATCTCCGACTCCTACGAGCAGTACTTC
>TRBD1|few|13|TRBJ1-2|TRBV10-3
CAITGDRSYGYTF
TGTGCCATCACCGGGGACAGGTCCTATGGCTACACCTTC
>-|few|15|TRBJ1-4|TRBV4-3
CASSQVGGINEKLFF
TGCGCCAGCAGCCAAGTTGGGGGTATCAATGAAAAACTGTTTTTT
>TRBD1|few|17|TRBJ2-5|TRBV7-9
CASSLPRLGQGRETQYF
TGTGCCAGCAGCTTACCTCGCCTGGGACAGGGTAGGGAGACCCAGTACTTC
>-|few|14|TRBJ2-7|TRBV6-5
CASSLRGSHYEQYF
TGTGCCAGCAGCCTCCGGGGATCCCACTACGAGCAGTACTTC
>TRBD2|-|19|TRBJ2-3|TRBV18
CASSPLSASGALGTDTQYF
TGTGCCAGCTCACCATTATCGGCTAGCGGGGCCCTCGGCACAGATACGCAGTATTTT
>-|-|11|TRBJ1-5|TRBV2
CASSMDRFQHF
TGTGCCAGCAGTATGGACCGGTTCCAGCATTTT
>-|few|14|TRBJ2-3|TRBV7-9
CASSLDSHTDTQYF
TGTGCCAGCAGCTTGGACAGTCACACAGATACGCAGTATTTT
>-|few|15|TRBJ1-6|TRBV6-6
CASSYGGAWDSPLHF
TGTGCCAGCAGTTACGGGGGCGCCTGGGATTCACCCCTCCACTTT
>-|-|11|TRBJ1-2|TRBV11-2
CASSANYGYTF
TGTGCCAGCAGCGCCAACTATGGCTACACCTTC
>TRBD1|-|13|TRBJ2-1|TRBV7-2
CASSYRDRVGQFF
TGTGCCAGCAGCTACCGGGACAGGGTTGGGCAGTTCTTC
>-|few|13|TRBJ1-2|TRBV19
CASSRDGDYGYTF
TGTGCCAGTAGTCGGGACGGCGACTATGGCTACACCTTC
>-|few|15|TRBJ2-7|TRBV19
CASSMGETGWYEQYF
TGTGCCAGTAGTATGGGAGAGACAGGCTGGTACGAGCAGTACTTC
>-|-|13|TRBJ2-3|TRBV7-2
CASRRDFTDTQYF
TGTGCCAGCAGACGGGATTTTACAGATACGCAGTATTTT
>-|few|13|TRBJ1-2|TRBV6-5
CASSYEGRYGYTF
TGTGCCAGCAGTTACGAGGGCCGCTATGGCTACACCTTC
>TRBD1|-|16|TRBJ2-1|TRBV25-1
CASSEYDRGIHNEQFF
TGTGCCAGCAGTGAATATGACAGGGGAATTCACAATGAGCAGTTCTTC
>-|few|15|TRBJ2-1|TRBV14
CASSQELGSYNEQFF
TGTGCCAGCAGCCAAGAACTAGGAAGCTACAATGAGCAGTTCTTC
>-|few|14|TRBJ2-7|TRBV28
CASTSTQVADEQYF
TGTGCCAGCACCTCAACACAGGTTGCGGACGAGCAGTACTTC
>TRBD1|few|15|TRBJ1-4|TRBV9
CASSVTEQGIGKLFF
TGTGCCAGCAGCGTAACCGAACAGGGGATTGGGAAACTGTTTTTT
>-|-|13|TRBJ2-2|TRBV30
CAWRGLTSGELFF
TGTGCCTGGAGGGGACTTACCTCCGGGGAGCTGTTTTTT
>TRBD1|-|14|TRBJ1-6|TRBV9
CASSVGTENSPLHF
TGTGCCAGCAGCGTCGGGACAGAAAATTCACCCCTCCACTTT
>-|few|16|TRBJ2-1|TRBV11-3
CASSFGASRTYNEQFF
TGTGCCAGCAGCTTCGGTGCGTCCCGGACCTACAATGAGCAGTTCTTC
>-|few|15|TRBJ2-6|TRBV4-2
CASSPSDFEANVLTF
TGTGCCAGCAGCCCGTCGGATTTTGAGGCCAACGTCCTGACTTTC
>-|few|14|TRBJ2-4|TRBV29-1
CSVQPGPAGNIQYF
TGCAGCGTCCAACCGGGACCGGCGGGAAACATTCAGTACTTC
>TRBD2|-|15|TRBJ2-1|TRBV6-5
CASRTISGGESEQFF
TGTGCCAGCAGAACAATTAGCGGGGGGGAAAGTGAGCAGTTCTTC
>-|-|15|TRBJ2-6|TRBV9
CASSVGFSGANVLTF
TGTGCCAGCAGCGTAGGGTTCTCTGGGGCCAACGTCCTGACTTTC
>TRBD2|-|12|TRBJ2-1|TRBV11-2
CASSSRGNEQFF
TGTGCCAGCAGCTCGCGGGGGAATGAGCAGTTCTTC
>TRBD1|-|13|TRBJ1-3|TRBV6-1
CASRDSSGNTIYF
TGTGCCAGCCGGGACAGCTCTGGAAACACCATATATTTT
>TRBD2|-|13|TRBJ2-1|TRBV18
CASRKEGGDEQFF
TGTGCCAGCCGGAAAGAGGGAGGGGATGAGCAGTTCTTC
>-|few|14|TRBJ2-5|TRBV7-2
CASSLDRLAGTQYF
TGTGCCAGCAGCTTAGATCGGCTAGCCGGGACCCAGTACTTC
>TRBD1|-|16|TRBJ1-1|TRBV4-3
CASSRRTGTGNTEAFF
TGCGCCAGCAGCCGAAGGACCGGGACAGGGAACACTGAAGCTTTCTTT
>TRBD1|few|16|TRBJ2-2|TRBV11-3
CASSPTGTAYTGELFF
TGTGCCAGCAGCCCAACCGGGACAGCCTACACCGGGGAGCTGTTTTTT
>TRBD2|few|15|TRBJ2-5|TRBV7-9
CASSLRTSGGETQYF
TGTGCCAGCAGCTTACGGACTAGCGGGGGCGAGACCCAGTACTTC
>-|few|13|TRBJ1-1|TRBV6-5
CASSYFRDTEAFF
TGTGCCAGCAGTTACTTTCGCGACACTGAAGCTTTCTTT
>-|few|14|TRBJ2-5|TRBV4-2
CASSQDGRGETQYF
TGTGCCAGCAGCCAAGATGGACGTGGGGAGACCCAGTACTTC
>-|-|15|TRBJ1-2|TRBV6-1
CASSSGGPSDYGYTF
TGTGCCAGCAGTTCGGGGGGACCCTCGGACTATGGCTACACCTTC
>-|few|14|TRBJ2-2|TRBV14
CASSQDRRAGELFF
TGTGCCAGCAGCCAAGATCGAAGGGCCGGGGAGCTGTTTTTT
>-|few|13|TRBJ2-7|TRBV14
CASSQGLIYEQYF
TGTGCCAGCAGCCAGGGGCTGATCTACGAGCAGTACTTC
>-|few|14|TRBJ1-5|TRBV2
CASSEGSDTLPQHF
TGTGCCAGCAGTGAAGGGTCCGACACACTGCCCCAGCATTTT
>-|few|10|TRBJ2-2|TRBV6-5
CASRELELFF
TGTGCCAGCAGGGAACTGGAGCTGTTTTTT
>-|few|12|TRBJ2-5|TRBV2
CNWGRNRETQYF
TGTAACTGGGGGAGGAATCGCGAGACCCAGTACTTC
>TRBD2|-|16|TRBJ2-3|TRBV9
CASSVAAGGPTDTQYF
TGTGCCAGCAGCGTAGCAGCGGGGGGACCCACAGATACGCAGTATTTT
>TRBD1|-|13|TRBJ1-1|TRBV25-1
CASSEGTGEIAFF
TGTGCCAGCAGTGAGGGGACAGGGGAAATAGCTTTCTTT
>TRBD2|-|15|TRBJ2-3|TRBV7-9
CASSFQRGGTDTQYF
TGTGCCAGCAGCTTCCAGCGGGGGGGCACAGATACGCAGTATTTT
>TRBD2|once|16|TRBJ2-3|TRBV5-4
CASSSSGGMPTDTQYF
TGTGCCAGCAGCTCCAGCGGGGGGATGCCCACAGATACGCAGTATTTT
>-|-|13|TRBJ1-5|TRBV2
CASSEELNQPQHF
TGTGCCAGCAGTGAAGAGTTGAATCAGCCCCAGCATTTT
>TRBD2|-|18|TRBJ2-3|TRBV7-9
CASSLAVTLAGPTDTQYF
TGTGCCAGCAGCTTAGCGGTCACCCTAGCGGGGCCCACAGATACGCAGTATTTT
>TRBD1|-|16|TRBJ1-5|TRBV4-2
CASSALSTGGFQPQHF
TGTGCCAGCAGCGCACTTTCTACAGGGGGGTTTCAGCCCCAGCATTTT